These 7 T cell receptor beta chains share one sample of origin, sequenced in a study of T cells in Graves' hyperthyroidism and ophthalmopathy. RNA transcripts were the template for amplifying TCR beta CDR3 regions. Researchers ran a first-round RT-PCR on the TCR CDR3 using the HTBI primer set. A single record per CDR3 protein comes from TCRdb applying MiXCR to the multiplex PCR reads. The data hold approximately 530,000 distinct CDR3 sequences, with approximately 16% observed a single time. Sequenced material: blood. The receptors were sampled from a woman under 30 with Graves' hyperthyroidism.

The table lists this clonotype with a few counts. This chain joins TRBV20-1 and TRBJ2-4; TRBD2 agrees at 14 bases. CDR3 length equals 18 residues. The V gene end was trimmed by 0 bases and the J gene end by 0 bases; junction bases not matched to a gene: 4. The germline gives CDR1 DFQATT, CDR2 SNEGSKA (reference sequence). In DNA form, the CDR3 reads TGCAGTGCTAGAGATGGGGGACTAGCGGGGGCAGCCAAAAACATTCAGTACTTC. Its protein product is CSARDGGLAGAAKNIQYF.

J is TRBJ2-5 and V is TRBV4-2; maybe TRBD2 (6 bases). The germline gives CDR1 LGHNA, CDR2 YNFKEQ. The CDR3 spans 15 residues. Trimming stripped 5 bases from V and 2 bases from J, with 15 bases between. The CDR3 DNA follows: TGTGCCAGCAGCGTAGTGTGGGGGGATCAAGAGACCCAGTACTTC. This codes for CASSVVWGDQETQYF.

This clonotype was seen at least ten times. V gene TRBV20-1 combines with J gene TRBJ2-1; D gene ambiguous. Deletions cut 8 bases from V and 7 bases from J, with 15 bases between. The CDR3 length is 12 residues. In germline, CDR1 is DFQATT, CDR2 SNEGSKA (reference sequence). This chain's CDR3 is CSTEEGVNEQFF. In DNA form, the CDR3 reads TGCAGTACAGAGGAAGGCGTAAATGAGCAGTTCTTC.

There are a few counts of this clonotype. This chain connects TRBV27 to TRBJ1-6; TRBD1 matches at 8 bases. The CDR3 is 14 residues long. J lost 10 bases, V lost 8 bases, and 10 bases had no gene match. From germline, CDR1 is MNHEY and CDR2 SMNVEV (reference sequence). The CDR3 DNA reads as TGTGCCAGCTCTCAGGGGGCCTCGGCATCACCCCTCCACTTT. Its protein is CASSQGASASPLHF.

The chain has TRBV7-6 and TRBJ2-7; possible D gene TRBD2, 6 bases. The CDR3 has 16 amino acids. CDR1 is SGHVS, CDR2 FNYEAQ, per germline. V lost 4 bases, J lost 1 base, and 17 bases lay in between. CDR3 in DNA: TGTGCCAGCAGCTCTCAACTAGCTCTTGGATCCTACGAGCAGTACTTC. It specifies CASSSQLALGSYEQYF.

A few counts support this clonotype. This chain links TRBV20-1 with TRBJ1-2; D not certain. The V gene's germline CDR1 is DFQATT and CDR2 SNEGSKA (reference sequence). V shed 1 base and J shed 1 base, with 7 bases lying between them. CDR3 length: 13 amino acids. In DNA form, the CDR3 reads TGCAGTGCTAGAGTAGGGAATAACTATGGCTACACCTTC. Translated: CSARVGNNYGYTF.

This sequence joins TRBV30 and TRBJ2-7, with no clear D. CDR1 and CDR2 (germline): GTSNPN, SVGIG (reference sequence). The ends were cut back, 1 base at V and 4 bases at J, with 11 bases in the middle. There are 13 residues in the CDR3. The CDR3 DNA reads TGTGCCTGGAGTGCCACCGTTCCATACGAGCAGTACTTC. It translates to CAWSATVPYEQYF.